Listed here are 26 T cell receptor beta chains from one sample, sequenced in a study of vaccination and CD4 T cells after COVID-19. As for treatment: approximately nine-day PBMC culture with coronavirus spike peptide pools or control peptides (ViraFEST assay). The Oncomine TCR Beta short-read assay generated sequence data from the DNA of cultured CD4+ T cells. Each CDR3 protein is one row after TCRdb ran MiXCR on the PCR reads. This sample has 19,000 or so distinct CDR3 sequences; 46% occur once, and the top ten carry about 3%. The antigens for these receptors are not known. The source material was CD4+ T cells from blood, cultured in vitro, sampled after SARS-CoV-2 vaccination. The origin of the receptors is a human donor who had recovered from COVID-19.

This clonotype was seen a single time. The CDR3 DNA sequence: TGTGCCAGCAGCATGAACAGGGCGTCGGAGACCCAGTACTTC. Translated, it gives CASSMNRASETQYF. The V call is TRBV7-8, the J call TRBJ2-5; possibly TRBD1 for D (6 bases). V gave up 5 bases and J gave up 5 bases, with 15 bases separating them. This CDR3 has 14 residues. Germline CDR1 reads SGHVS; CDR2 reads FQNEAQ.

On this clonotype itself: An end of the junction differs from the germline gene, which may be a read error. This sequence joins TRBV7-9 and TRBJ1-2; no reliable D call. Germline lookup yields CDR1 SEHNR and CDR2 FQNEAQ (reference sequence). The CDR3 runs 14 residues. The DNA for the CDR3 is TGTGCCAGCAGCCTAGCCACGAAGGACTATGGCTACACCTTC. Translating it yields CASSLATKDYGYTF.

J is TRBJ1-1 and V is TRBV6-2 or TRBV6-3; D remains ambiguous. Trimming shortened V by 5 bases and J by 1 base, and 8 bases separated the two germline ends. Germline CDR1 MNHEY, CDR2 SVGEGT. The CDR3 contains 13 residues. The CDR3, as DNA: TGTGCCAGCAGTATACGCACGAACACTGAAGCTTTCTTT. Residues: CASSIRTNTEAFF.

This chain joins TRBV27 and TRBJ2-5; D is perhaps TRBD2 (6 bases). The CDR3 has 15 amino acids. The germline V gene has CDR1 MNHEY and CDR2 SMNVEV (reference sequence). V lost 0 bases to trimming and J lost 2 bases, with 10 bases between them. The CDR3 sequence is CASSLSRGTQETQYF. For the CDR3, the DNA is TGTGCCAGCAGTTTATCGCGGGGAACTCAAGAGACCCAGTACTTC.

The chain couples TRBV28 to TRBJ1-1; D is unresolved. The ends were cut back, 2 bases at V and 6 bases at J, with 7 bases in the middle. CDR3 length equals 12 residues. Germline V lookup: CDR1 MDHEN, CDR2 SYDVKM. This CDR3 is CASSLPGSEAFF. In DNA form, the CDR3 reads TGTGCCAGCAGTTTACCCGGGTCTGAAGCTTTCTTT.

The chain recombines TRBV2 with TRBJ1-1; 7 bases are a match to TRBD1. The CDR3 is made up of 14 amino acids. The V segment lost 4 bases and the J segment 5 bases; nucleotides outside the gene matches: 7. Germline V gives CDR1 SNHLY, CDR2 FYNNEI. The CDR3 here is CASSAGGRVTEAFF. The CDR3 bases are TGTGCCAGCAGTGCAGGGGGGCGCGTGACTGAAGCTTTCTTT.

The J gene is TRBJ1-5, the V gene TRBV7-9, with unresolved D. The ends were cut back, 4 bases at V and 7 bases at J, with 8 bases in the middle. Looked up from germline, CDR1 is SEHNR and CDR2 is FQNEAQ (reference sequence). CDR3 size: 12 residues. The CDR3 DNA follows: TGTGCCAGCAGCTCAGGCGCCCAGCCCCAGCATTTT. Protein product: CASSSGAQPQHF.

The rearrangement joins TRBV15 to TRBJ2-1; 8 bases fit TRBD2. V dropped 6 bases and J dropped 9; count of bases not matched to a gene: 4. From germline, CDR1 is LNHNV and CDR2 YYDKDF (reference sequence). The CDR3 has 12 amino acids. The CDR3 region is CATRRTSGEQFF. The CDR3 DNA reads TGTGCCACCAGGCGAACTAGCGGTGAGCAGTTCTTC.

V is TRBV2 and J is TRBJ1-6; D ambiguous. The CDR3 sequence is 13 residues long. The V and J ends lost 8 bases and 7 bases respectively, with 12 bases between them. Germline V gives CDR1 SNHLY, CDR2 FYNNEI. The DNA for the CDR3 is TGTGCCAGCTCACCTGGCCCCAATTCACCCCTCCACTTT. Protein sequence: CASSPGPNSPLHF. The full variable domain, rest sourced from reference TRBV2 and TRBJ1-6, is EPEVTQTPSHQVTQMGQEVILRCVPISNHLYFYWYRQILGQKVEFLVSFYNNEISEKSEIFDDQFSVERPDGSNFTLKIRSTKLEDSAMYFCASSPGPNSPLHFGNGTRLTVT.

This clonotype was recorded a few times. The J gene is TRBJ1-2, the V gene TRBV25-1, with TRBD1 identical over 7 bases. This CDR3 comprises 12 residues. The germline V gene encodes CDR1 MGHDK and CDR2 SYGVNS. Losses at the gene ends were 3 bases for V and 7 bases for J; bases not matched to a gene: 2. The CDR3 DNA is TGTGCCAGCAGTGACTACAGGGGTGGCTACACCTTC. Amino acids: CASSDYRGGYTF.

This sequence joins TRBV7-2 and TRBJ1-3; no clear D gene. The CDR3 length is 14 residues. Deletions cut 5 bases from V and 0 bases from J, with 8 bases between. CDR1 and CDR2 from the germline V gene are SGHTA and FQGNSA. CDR3 nucleotides: TGTGCCAGCAGCCGACTGAGCTCTGGAAACACCATATATTTT. Its protein is CASSRLSSGNTIYF.

The gene calls are TRBV20-1 and TRBJ2-3, with TRBD1 matching 8 bases. In germline, CDR1 is DFQATT, CDR2 SNEGSKA (reference sequence). V gave up 2 bases and J gave up 7 bases; unmatched junction bases: 5. CDR3 size: 13 residues. CDR3 sequence reads: CSARPGQDYTQYF. The CDR3 DNA reads TGCAGTGCTAGACCGGGACAGGACTATACGCAGTATTTT.

This clonotype was observed a few times. This chain uses TRBV12-3 or TRBV12-4 with TRBJ1-6, with D possibly being TRBD1 (5 bases). The CDR3 loop spans 14 amino acids. V gave up 8 bases and J gave up 9 bases, with 17 bases separating them. The CDR3 DNA reads TGTGCCAGCGGGGGACTGACAGTGGGTTCACCCCTCCACTTT. This gives the protein CASGGLTVGSPLHF.

The chain carries TRBV7-2 and TRBJ1-2; possibly TRBD1 for D (6 bases). The CDR3 is 14 amino acids. V was clipped by 0 bases and J by 9 bases, with 14 bases between them. Germline V lookup: CDR1 SGHTA, CDR2 FQGNSA. The CDR3 DNA follows: TGTGCCAGCAGCTTAGCGGCGGGACACCTCCGCTACACCTTC. Protein sequence: CASSLAAGHLRYTF.

The chain links TRBV28 to TRBJ1-2; D call uncertain. V lost 4 bases and J lost 6, with 15 bases in between. The CDR3 runs 14 residues. Germline CDR1 reads MDHEN; CDR2 reads SYDVKM. CDR3: CASSWTELGNGYTF. The CDR3 DNA reads TGTGCCAGCAGTTGGACCGAGCTGGGGAATGGCTACACCTTC.

V usage is TRBV20-1 and J usage is TRBJ2-3; D may correspond to TRBD1 or TRBD2 (5 bases each). Between the trimmed V and J ends, which lost 3 bases and 0 bases, there was a span of 16 bases. CDR3 length: 16 residues. Germline loops: CDR1 DFQATT, CDR2 SNEGSKA (reference sequence). The CDR3, as DNA: TGCAGTGCTAGCCGCCCCGGGGCGGGTAGCACAGATACGCAGTATTTT. This sequence encodes CSASRPGAGSTDTQYF.

This sequence joins TRBV7-2 and TRBJ2-3; D gene unclear. The CDR3 has 12 residues. Germline CDR1 reads SGHTA; CDR2 reads FQGNSA. V was clipped by 3 bases and J by 6 bases, with 7 bases between them. CDR3 residues: CASSFKGDTQYF. In DNA form, the CDR3 reads TGTGCCAGCAGCTTCAAAGGCGATACGCAGTATTTT.

The gene calls are TRBV11-3 and TRBJ1-6; D unclear. This CDR3 has 13 amino acids. Germline CDR1 reads SGHNT; CDR2 reads YENEEA. V was shortened by 5 bases and J by 8 bases, with 10 bases between the two germline ends. This CDR3 is CASSPRRDSPLHF. CDR3 DNA sequence: TGTGCCAGCAGCCCCCGAAGGGATTCACCCCTCCACTTT.

This sequence joins TRBV7-2 and TRBJ1-2; D unresolved. The germline V gene has CDR1 SGHTA and CDR2 FQGNSA. This CDR3 has 13 amino acids. V was clipped by 1 base and J by 2 bases, with 5 bases between them. Here the CDR3 reads CASSLDNNYGYTF. CDR3 DNA: TGTGCCAGCAGCTTAGACAACAACTATGGCTACACCTTC.

The chain uses TRBV6-1 and TRBJ2-2, with TRBD1 matching over 7 bases. CDR1 is MNHNS, CDR2 SASEGT, per germline. V trimming: 10 bases; J trimming: 7 bases; junction bases outside the gene matches: 6. This CDR3 is built from 12 residues. The CDR3 DNA reads as TGTGCCACCGGACAGGACGGCGGGGAGCTGTTTTTT. It encodes CATGQDGGELFF.

This clonotype has just one count. The chain combines TRBV29-1 with TRBJ1-1, with a possible D match to TRBD1 (6 bases). V lost 3 bases, J lost 6 bases, and 14 bases lay in between. The CDR3 sequence is 13 residues long. CDR1 SQVTM and CDR2 ANQGSEA come from the germline V gene. CDR3 residues: CSVEGGPRAEAFF. The CDR3 DNA follows: TGCAGCGTTGAGGGGGGGCCGAGGGCTGAAGCTTTCTTT.

This chain joins TRBV19 and TRBJ2-2; 9 nucleotides agree with TRBD2. The CDR3 is made up of 13 amino acids. Germline CDR1 is LNHDA and CDR2 is SQIVND (reference sequence). V shed 8 bases and J 6 bases; nucleotides not matched to a gene: 4. CDR3 bases: TGTGCCAGTGGTACTAGCGGGTCCGGGGAGCTGTTTTTT. This encodes CASGTSGSGELFF.

This clonotype was counted between two and nine times. V and J are TRBV11-3 and TRBJ1-2; tentatively, D is TRBD1 (5 bases). CDR1 SGHNT and CDR2 YENEEA come from the germline V gene. V dropped 0 bases and J dropped 6 bases, with 11 bases sitting between them. This CDR3 is 14 amino acids long. The CDR3 is CASSLDLLGDGYTF. The CDR3 DNA is TGTGCCAGCAGCTTAGATCTACTGGGGGATGGCTACACCTTC.

This clonotype has a handful of counts. The chain has TRBV7-2 and TRBJ1-2; a weak D match, TRBD1 (6 bases). CDR1 and CDR2 (germline): SGHTA, FQGNSA. CDR3 length: 14 residues. Trimming stripped 3 bases from V and 4 bases from J, with 12 bases between. CDR3 loop: CASSLAGGTYGYTF. The CDR3, as DNA: TGTGCCAGCAGCTTGGCGGGGGGCACCTATGGCTACACCTTC.

The rearrangement joins TRBV27 to TRBJ1-3; D gene unclear. Trimming took off 6 bases at V and 0 bases at J, with 9 bases between the two ends. The CDR3 consists of 14 residues. The germline V gene has CDR1 MNHEY and CDR2 SMNVEV (reference sequence). For the CDR3, the DNA is TGTGCCAGCAGGCCCCAATACTCTGGAAACACCATATATTTT. This translates into CASRPQYSGNTIYF.

This clonotype was detected a few times. The chain joins TRBV6-1 to TRBJ2-7; TRBD1 matches 7 bases. The CDR3 runs 12 residues. Germline V CDR1 and CDR2: MNHNS, SASEGT. V trimming: 7 bases; J trimming: 1 base; junction bases outside the gene matches: 1. The CDR3 sequence: CASKGQSYEQYF. DNA for the CDR3: TGTGCCAGCAAGGGACAGTCCTACGAGCAGTACTTC.